The 19 T cell receptor beta chains reported below all come from one sample, sequenced in a study of control samples from healthy donors and cancer patients. The method was immunoSEQ multiplex PCR; TCRdb's version includes in-frame clones alone and lacks a portion of them. The table has about 67,000 clones, around 87% seen once; the top ten hold around 2%. Source material: PBMCs. These receptors were obtained from a woman aged 45-59 years with head and neck cancer.

The chain is built from TRBV3-1 (or the pseudogene TRBV3-2) and TRBJ2-7, with 9 bases aligning to TRBD1. The germline V gene has CDR1 LGHDT and CDR2 YNNKEL (reference sequence). The CDR3 length is 17 residues. V lost 3 bases to trimming and J lost 2 bases; unmatched junction nucleotides: 11. The CDR3 spells CASSQSPDRGFPYEQYF. In DNA form, the CDR3 reads TGTGCCAGCAGCCAGAGCCCGGACAGGGGTTTCCCCTACGAGCAGTACTTC.

This chain links TRBV29-1 with TRBJ2-1; D possibly corresponds to TRBD2 (6 bases). This CDR3 is built from 14 residues. V dropped 4 bases and J dropped 2 bases, with 12 bases sitting between them. CDR1 is SQVTM, CDR2 ANQGSEA, per germline. The CDR3 DNA sequence: TGCAGCGTTGGCCTGGGGGGAGCCTACAATGAGCAGTTCTTC. Translation: CSVGLGGAYNEQFF.

This chain uses TRBV2 with TRBJ2-1, with D perhaps TRBD1 (6 bases). From germline, CDR1 is SNHLY and CDR2 FYNNEI. This CDR3 spans 15 amino acids. Trimming removed 4 bases at V and 1 base at J, with 11 bases between. The CDR3 loop reads CASSAQTGSYNEQFF. The CDR3 DNA reads TGTGCCAGCAGTGCCCAGACAGGTTCCTACAATGAGCAGTTCTTC.

The V gene is TRBV2, the J gene TRBJ1-3; TRBD1 is a possible D gene (6 bases). V dropped 8 bases and J dropped 3 bases, with 14 bases sitting between them. The CDR3 runs 14 residues. The V gene's germline CDR1 is SNHLY and CDR2 FYNNEI. The CDR3 spells CASSRGEIGNTIYF. Here the CDR3 DNA reads TGTGCCAGCTCAAGGGGGGAGATTGGAAACACCATATATTTT.

The chain uses TRBV7-2 and TRBJ2-4, with D possibly matching TRBD2 (6 bases). CDR1 and CDR2 (germline): SGHTA, FQGNSA. Trimming left V 5 bases short and J 8 bases short, with 16 bases between. This CDR3 has 14 amino acids. In DNA, the CDR3 is TGTGCCAGCAGCCTTCAGGGAGGTGCGGACATTCAGTACTTC. It yields the protein CASSLQGGADIQYF.

The V and J genes are TRBV19 and TRBJ1-1; 8 nucleotides match TRBD1. CDR1 and CDR2 from the germline V gene are LNHDA and SQIVND (reference sequence). V dropped 5 bases and J dropped 6; count of bases not matched to a gene: 11. This CDR3 is 15 amino acids long. The CDR3 reads CASSYPDRDSAEAFF. The CDR3 coding sequence is TGTGCCAGTAGTTACCCGGACAGGGATAGCGCTGAAGCTTTCTTT.

The chain recombines TRBV7-9 with TRBJ1-2, with D perhaps matching TRBD1 (6 bases). CDR1 is SEHNR, CDR2 FQNEAQ, per germline (reference sequence). The CDR3 spans 16 residues. The V end lost 5 bases, the J end lost 0 bases, and 16 bases lay between the germline ends. CDR3 nucleotide sequence: TGTGCCAGCAGCCCATACGGACAGAAGGCTAACTATGGCTACACCTTC. It is translated as CASSPYGQKANYGYTF.

This clone was seen more than once but under ten times. This chain joins TRBV3-1 (or the pseudogene TRBV3-2) and TRBJ1-3; 7 bases agree with TRBD1. V dropped 4 bases and J dropped 4; count of bases not matched to a gene: 10. Germline V lookup: CDR1 LGHDT, CDR2 YNNKEL (reference sequence). There are 16 residues in the CDR3. This CDR3 is CASSPAATGLGNTIYF. The CDR3 bases are TGTGCCAGCAGCCCAGCTGCGACAGGGCTCGGAAACACCATATATTTT.

This clone occurred once. V is TRBV19 and J is TRBJ1-4, with no clear D. CDR1 is LNHDA, CDR2 SQIVND, per germline (reference sequence). Between the trimmed V and J ends, which lost 3 bases and 7 bases, there was a span of 12 bases. The CDR3 totals 14 residues. The chain's CDR3 is CASSIIGVGEKLFF. As DNA, the CDR3 is TGTGCCAGTAGTATTATCGGTGTAGGTGAAAAACTGTTTTTT.

This chain uses TRBV28 with TRBJ1-3, with a tentative D call TRBD1 (6 bases). Trimming cost V 6 bases and J 0 bases, with 15 bases left between them. CDR1 is MDHEN and CDR2 is SYDVKM in the germline V gene. The CDR3 is 16 residues long. CDR3 amino acids: CASRGTPSNSGNTIYF. CDR3 in DNA: TGTGCCAGCAGGGGGACACCCTCAAACTCTGGAAACACCATATATTTT.

About this clone: Distinct nucleotide sequences in the sample also encode this CDR3. This chain connects TRBV7-9 to TRBJ2-1; D may be TRBD1 or TRBD2 (6 bases each). The germline V gene encodes CDR1 SEHNR and CDR2 FQNEAQ (reference sequence). This CDR3 region has 15 residues. Trimming left V 4 bases short and J 4 bases short, with 14 bases between. In DNA form, the CDR3 reads TGTGCCAGCAGCTCCAAGGGGGGCCCGTACAATGAGCAGTTCTTC. Translation: CASSSKGGPYNEQFF.

Details on this clone: Other nucleotide sequences in the sample specify the same CDR3. This chain uses TRBV28 with TRBJ2-5, with a possible D match to TRBD2 (5 bases). V was clipped by 9 bases and J by 0 bases, with 20 bases between them. Germline CDR1 MDHEN, CDR2 SYDVKM. There are 16 residues in the CDR3. The DNA for the CDR3 is TGTGCCAGTAGTCTACTCCTCCCGGGGAACCAAGAGACCCAGTACTTC. Translated, it gives CASSLLLPGNQETQYF.

This sequence joins TRBV28 and TRBJ1-1; D not certain. This CDR3 is built from 13 residues. Germline values: CDR1 MDHEN, CDR2 SYDVKM. The ends were cut back, 2 bases at V and 1 base at J, with 5 bases in the middle. CDR3 loop: CASSLGSNTEAFF. CDR3 sequence (DNA): TGTGCCAGCAGTTTAGGATCGAACACTGAAGCTTTCTTT.

The rearrangement joins TRBV30 to TRBJ2-3, with D perhaps matching TRBD1 or TRBD2 (5 bases each). This CDR3 is 15 amino acids long. The V and J ends lost 0 bases and 3 bases respectively, with 13 bases between them. Germline CDR1 and CDR2: GTSNPN and SVGIG (reference sequence). The CDR3 loop is CAWSVPNWGTDTQYF. The DNA of the CDR3 is TGTGCCTGGAGTGTACCCAATTGGGGGACAGATACGCAGTATTTT. Combining the CDR3 with reference TRBV30 and TRBJ2-3 gives the whole variable domain SQTIHQWPATLVQPVGSPLSLECTVEGTSNPNLYWYRQAAGRGLQLLFYSVGIGQISSEVPQNLSASRPQDRQFILSSKKLLLSDSGFYLCAWSVPNWGTDTQYFGPGTRLTVL.

This chain's CDR3 is CASMENTGELFF. CDR3 DNA: TGCGCCAGCATGGAGAACACCGGGGAGCTGTTTTTT. V is TRBV10-2 and J is TRBJ2-2, with D uncertain. The germline gives CDR1 WSHSY, CDR2 SAAADI. Trimming left V 7 bases short and J 1 base short, with 4 bases between. CDR3 length equals 12 residues.

The V call is TRBV6-6, the J call TRBJ2-1; 12 bases match TRBD2. With 6 bases clipped from V and 9 bases from J, the junction kept 6 bases outside the gene matches. The CDR3 is 14 residues long. CDR1 is MNHNY and CDR2 is SVGAGI in the germline V gene (reference sequence). The CDR3 sequence: CASRSSGGAVEQFF. The CDR3 DNA sequence: TGTGCCAGCAGATCTAGCGGGGGGGCCGTTGAGCAGTTCTTC.

This chain connects TRBV2 to TRBJ2-5, with 10 nucleotides matching TRBD2. V dropped 4 bases and J dropped 4; count of bases not matched to a gene: 18. The CDR3 loop spans 19 amino acids. Germline V CDR1 and CDR2: SNHLY, FYNNEI. The CDR3 is CASSGRVKTSGPYLETQYF. The CDR3 coding sequence is TGTGCCAGCAGTGGAAGGGTGAAGACTAGCGGGCCTTACCTAGAGACCCAGTACTTC.

The chain uses TRBV19 and TRBJ2-7, with D tentatively TRBD1 (6 bases). There are 15 residues in the CDR3. Trimming removed 5 bases from V and 1 base from J, with 15 bases in between. CDR1 and CDR2 from the germline V gene are LNHDA and SQIVND (reference sequence). For the CDR3, the DNA is TGTGCCAGTAGTTTCCAGACAGGTAGTTCCTACGAGCAGTACTTC. This encodes CASSFQTGSSYEQYF.

The chain joins TRBV29-1 to TRBJ1-2; 7 bases map to TRBD1. CDR1 is SQVTM, CDR2 ANQGSEA, per germline. CDR3 length: 11 amino acids. Trimming took 6 bases from V and 7 from J; bases not matched to a gene: 5. The CDR3 sequence is CSVGTEGGYTF. Written as DNA, the CDR3 is TGCAGCGTCGGGACAGAGGGTGGCTACACCTTC.